These T cell receptor beta chains were read from a single sample in a study of Ad26.COV2.S vaccination and SARS-CoV-2 variants. Clones were read by immunoSEQ multiplex PCR, and TCRdb kept only the in-frame ones, dropping some. Here the sample spans roughly 420,000 clones, approximately 87% being singletons. The specimen was peripheral blood, collected in a trial of Ad26.COV2.S vaccine versus placebo. The receptor source for this set is a person aged 18-60 years who received the Ad26.COV2.S COVID-19 vaccine or a placebo. The CDR3 runs from the conserved cysteine through the conserved F or W. The D gene is left open where the match is weak. Expanded clones are given a class, and other clones once, few, many or no size at all.

D gene: .
J gene: TRBJ1-3
clone size: few
V gene: TRBV9
CDR3 DNA: TGTGCCAGCAGCGTAGGGGGGGAACCAGGAAACACCATATATTTT
CDR3 protein: CASSVGGEPGNTIYF

D gene: .
J gene: TRBJ1-2
clone size: few
V gene: TRBV4-1
CDR3 DNA: TGCGCCAGCAGCCCCCTAAGGGTGGCAGGGTATGGCTACACCTTC
CDR3 protein: CASSPLRVAGYGYTF

D gene: TRBD2
J gene: TRBJ2-5
clone size: many
V gene: TRBV5-1
CDR3 DNA: TGCGCCAGCAGCTTGAGGACTAGCGGGGGGTTGGAGACCCAGTACTTC
CDR3 protein: CASSLRTSGGLETQYF

D gene: .
J gene: TRBJ2-2
clone size: .
V gene: TRBV27
CDR3 DNA: TGTGCCAGCAGTCCCTACCAGAACAGGGTCCGGGAGCTGTTTTTT
CDR3 protein: CASSPYQNRVRELFF

D gene: .
J gene: TRBJ2-1
clone size: .
V gene: TRBV11-3
CDR3 DNA: TGTGCCAGCAGCTCCGGGACTTCCAACTACAATGAGCAGTTCTTC
CDR3 protein: CASSSGTSNYNEQFF

D gene: TRBD2
J gene: TRBJ2-3
clone size: .
V gene: TRBV7-8
CDR3 DNA: TGTGCCAGCACGCTATTGGGTAGCGGGGGGGGCAGGGATACGCAGTATTTT
CDR3 protein: CASTLLGSGGGRDTQYF

D gene: .
J gene: TRBJ1-5
clone size: once
V gene: TRBV6-6
CDR3 DNA: TGTGCCAGCGGGTACGGTAGCAATCAGCCCCAGCATTTT
CDR3 protein: CASGYGSNQPQHF

D gene: TRBD1
J gene: TRBJ1-6
clone size: .
V gene: TRBV19
CDR3 DNA: TGTGCCAGTAGACTGGGGACAGCGGTTCTCTATAATTCACCCCTCCACTTT
CDR3 protein: CASRLGTAVLYNSPLHF

D gene: .
J gene: TRBJ2-3
clone size: .
V gene: TRBV15
CDR3 DNA: TGTGCCACCAGCAGAGGGGGCGATGCAGATACGCAGTATTTT
CDR3 protein: CATSRGGDADTQYF

D gene: .
J gene: TRBJ1-2
clone size: .
V gene: TRBV15
CDR3 DNA: TGTGCCACCAGCAGAGACAGGAAAGCTAACTATGGCTACACCTTC
CDR3 protein: CATSRDRKANYGYTF

D gene: .
J gene: TRBJ2-1
clone size: once
V gene: TRBV4-3
CDR3 DNA: TGCGCCAGCAGCCAACCAGACAGGAACAATGAGCAGTTCTTC
CDR3 protein: CASSQPDRNNEQFF

D gene: .
J gene: TRBJ1-2
clone size: .
V gene: TRBV9
CDR3 DNA: TGTGCCAGCAGACCAGACGGTTCCCTTTATGGCTACACCTTC
CDR3 protein: CASRPDGSLYGYTF

D gene: .
J gene: TRBJ2-7
clone size: .
V gene: TRBV7-9
CDR3 DNA: TGTGCCAGCAGTCTATGGTCGGGTCGTTCGGAAAAGCAGTACTTC
CDR3 protein: CASSLWSGRSEKQYF